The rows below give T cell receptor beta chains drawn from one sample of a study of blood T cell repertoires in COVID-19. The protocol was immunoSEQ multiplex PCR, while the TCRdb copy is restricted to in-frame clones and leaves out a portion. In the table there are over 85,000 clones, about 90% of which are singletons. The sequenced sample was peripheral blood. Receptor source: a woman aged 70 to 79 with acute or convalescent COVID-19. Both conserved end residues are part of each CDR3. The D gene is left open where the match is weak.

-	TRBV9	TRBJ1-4	CASSATGSRREKLFF
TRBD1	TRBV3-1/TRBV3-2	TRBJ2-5	CASSQGTGIETQYF
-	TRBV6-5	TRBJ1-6	CASRDTSSYNSPLHF
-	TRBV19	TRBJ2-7	CATSGTISYEQYF
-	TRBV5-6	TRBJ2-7	CASSSRRHQTPYEQYF
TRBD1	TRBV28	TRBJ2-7	CASSSDRGLRYEQYF
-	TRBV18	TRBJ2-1	CASSPGSYNEQFF
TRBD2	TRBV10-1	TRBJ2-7	CASSRTSGEQYF
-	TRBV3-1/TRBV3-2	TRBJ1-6	CASSPTLGSFYNSPLHF
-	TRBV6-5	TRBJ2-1	CASSPSVNLALEQFF
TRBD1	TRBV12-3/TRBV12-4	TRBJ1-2	CASSWGQRVGYTF
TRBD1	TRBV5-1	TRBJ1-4	CASSKQGVVEKLFF
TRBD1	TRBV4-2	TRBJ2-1	CASSQTDRVYEQFF
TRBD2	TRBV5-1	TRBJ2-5	CASSFLGTSGETQYF
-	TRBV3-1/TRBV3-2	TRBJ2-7	CASSLTLSYEQYF
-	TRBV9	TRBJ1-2	CASSPRGGLYGYTF
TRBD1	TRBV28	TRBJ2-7	CASKWDSGYEQYF
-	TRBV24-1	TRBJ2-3	CATSDLLEDTQYF
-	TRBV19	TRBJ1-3	CASSIANRAGNTIYF
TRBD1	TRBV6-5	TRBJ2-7	CASRETGLYEQYF
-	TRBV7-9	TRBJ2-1	CASSAPILGVAVYNEQFF
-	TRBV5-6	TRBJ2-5	CASSTGEYARTQYF
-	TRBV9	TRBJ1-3	CASSAHQGWGNTIYF
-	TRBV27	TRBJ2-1	CASSPTRQPRDNEQFF
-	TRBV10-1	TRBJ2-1	CASSDFGGRGYNEQFF
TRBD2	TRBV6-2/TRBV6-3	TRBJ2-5	CASSPPQTGTSGRQETQYF
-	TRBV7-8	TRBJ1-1	CASSPQITEAFF
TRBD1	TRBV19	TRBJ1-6	CASTPGQGNSPLHF
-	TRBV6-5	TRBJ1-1	CASSPRTGMNTEAFF
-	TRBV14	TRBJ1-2	CASSQDPRGGYTF
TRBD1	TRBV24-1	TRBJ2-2	CATSDLPTGRNTGELFF